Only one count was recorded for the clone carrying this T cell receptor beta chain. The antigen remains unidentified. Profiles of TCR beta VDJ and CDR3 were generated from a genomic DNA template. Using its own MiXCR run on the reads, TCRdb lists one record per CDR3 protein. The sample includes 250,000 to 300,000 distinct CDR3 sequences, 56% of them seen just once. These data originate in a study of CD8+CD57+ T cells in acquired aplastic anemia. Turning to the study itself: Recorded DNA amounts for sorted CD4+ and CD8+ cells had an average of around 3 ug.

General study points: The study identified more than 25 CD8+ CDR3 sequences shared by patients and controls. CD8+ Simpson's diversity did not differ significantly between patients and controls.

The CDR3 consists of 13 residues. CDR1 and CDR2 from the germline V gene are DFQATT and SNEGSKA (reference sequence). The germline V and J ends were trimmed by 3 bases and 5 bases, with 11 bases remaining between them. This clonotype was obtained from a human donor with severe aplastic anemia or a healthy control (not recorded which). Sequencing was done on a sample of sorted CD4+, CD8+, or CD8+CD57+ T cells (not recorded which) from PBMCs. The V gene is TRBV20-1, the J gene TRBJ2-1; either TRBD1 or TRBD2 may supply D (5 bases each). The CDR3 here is CSASRDVHNEQFF. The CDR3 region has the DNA TGCAGTGCTAGCCGGGACGTACACAATGAGCAGTTCTTC.